The 25 T cell receptor beta chains reported below all come from one sample, sequenced in a study of breast tumors, draining lymph nodes, adjacent tissues. Axillary draining lymph nodes of breast cancer patients supplied the node samples. From the multiplex PCR reads, TCRdb called clonotypes with MiXCR, one entry per CDR3 protein. This table holds 200,000 to 300,000 distinct CDR3 sequences, over 30% found once. The material sequenced was axillary lymph node tissue. Receptors originate from a female donor with breast cancer. Some clones in this sample may be carry-over from other donors' samples.

The chain recombines TRBV12-3 or TRBV12-4 with TRBJ2-1; 13 bases align to TRBD2. V dropped 3 bases and J dropped 8; count of bases not matched to a gene: 10. The CDR3 spans 17 residues. This CDR3 is CASSFPGLAGRLDEQFF. The CDR3 nucleotides are TGTGCCAGCAGTTTCCCGGGACTAGCGGGACGCCTGGATGAGCAGTTCTTC.

This chain joins TRBV5-1 and TRBJ2-7; 8 bases fit TRBD1. The germline gives CDR1 SGHRS, CDR2 YFSETQ. The V gene end was trimmed by 3 bases and the J gene end by 5 bases; junction bases not matched to a gene: 10. This CDR3 is built from 15 residues. The CDR3: CASSSVRTGSNEQYF. The CDR3 bases are TGCGCCAGCAGCTCGGTGAGGACAGGGAGCAACGAGCAGTACTTC.

This clonotype was picked up many times. The chain joins TRBV25-1 to TRBJ2-7; unclear D gene. This CDR3 has 11 residues. Between the trimmed V and J ends, which lost 6 bases and 7 bases, there was a span of 10 bases. CDR1 MGHDK and CDR2 SYGVNS come from the germline V gene. The CDR3 DNA reads TGTGCCAGCAGGAAATGGGGTGAGCAGTACTTC. Protein: CASRKWGEQYF.

Concerning this clonotype itself: The DNA is omitted, as the CDR3 cannot be located on it reliably, and the CDR3 follows TCRdb's listing. This rearrangement joins TRBV5-1 to TRBJ1-4; the DNA was not compared with TRBD1, the D call given in the table. Germline V lookup: CDR1 SGHRS, CDR2 YFSETQ. The CDR3 is 20 amino acids in total, end residues counted. CDR3 amino acids: CASSFYICSVGGRDDEKLFF.

The sample holds many counts of this clonotype. J is TRBJ1-2 and V is TRBV20-1; perhaps TRBD1 as D (5 bases). From germline, CDR1 is DFQATT and CDR2 SNEGSKA (reference sequence). The V gene lost 3 bases and the J gene lost 7 bases, with 15 bases spanning the gap. The CDR3 contains 13 residues. The CDR3 region is CSARRLGDIGYTF. The CDR3 nucleotides read TGCAGTGCTAGGAGATTGGGGGATATTGGCTACACCTTC.

The chain couples TRBV30 to TRBJ2-7; D might be TRBD1 or TRBD2, each matching 6 bases. V gave up 0 bases and J gave up 2 bases, with 11 bases separating them. The germline CDR1 and CDR2 sequences are GTSNPN and SVGIG (reference sequence). The CDR3 sequence is 14 residues long. For the CDR3, the DNA is TGTGCCTGGAGTGTATTTGGGGGGCCCTACGAGCAGTACTTC. Translation: CAWSVFGGPYEQYF.

Many counts were recorded for this clonotype. The chain joins TRBV5-5 to TRBJ2-2, with no clear D. Trimming took 0 bases from V and 0 from J, leaving 9 bases between them. The CDR3 covers 16 residues. Germline V gene data show CDR1 as SGHKS and CDR2 as YYEKEE (reference sequence). CDR3 loop: CASSLVWAANTGELFF. As DNA, the CDR3 is TGTGCCAGCAGCTTGGTGTGGGCAGCGAACACCGGGGAGCTGTTTTTT.

J is TRBJ1-4 and V is TRBV9; tentative D call: TRBD1 (5 bases). V was trimmed by 0 bases and J by 10 bases, leaving 22 bases between them. CDR1 and CDR2 (germline): SGDLS, YYNGEE. The CDR3 totals 17 residues. This CDR3 reads CASSVGRGGRSSGKLFF. The CDR3 coding sequence is TGTGCCAGCAGCGTAGGGCGGGGCGGGCGATCCTCAGGAAAACTGTTTTTT.

This clonotype was observed a few times. The rearrangement links TRBV6-1 to TRBJ1-1, with D hard to call. The germline CDR1 and CDR2 sequences are MNHNS and SASEGT. This CDR3 is 14 amino acids long. V gave up 5 bases and J gave up 0 bases, with 10 bases separating them. The CDR3 nucleotides are TGTGCCAGCAGTCCGCTGACGCTGAACACTGAAGCTTTCTTT. Translation: CASSPLTLNTEAFF.

Turning to this clonotype: This may come from a read error, since a much larger clone is one base off. This rearrangement joins TRBV5-4 to TRBJ1-2; 8 bases are a match to TRBD1. In germline, CDR1 is SGHNT, CDR2 YYREEE (reference sequence). V lost 0 bases to trimming and J lost 6 bases; unmatched junction nucleotides: 13. The CDR3 extends over 17 amino acids. DNA for the CDR3: TGTGCCAGCAGCTTGGTTAGGGGCAGGGGGCAGGTCAATGGCTACACCTTC. Protein product: CASSLVRGRGQVNGYTF. The entire variable domain, with the rest obtained from reference TRBV5-4 and TRBJ1-2, is as follows: ETGVTQSPTHLIKTRGQQVTLRCSSQSGHNTVSWYQQALGQGPQFIFQYYREEENGRGNFPPRFSGLQFPNYSSELNVNALELDDSALYLCASSLVRGRGQVNGYTFGSGTRLTVV.

This clonotype was found many times. The V gene is TRBV5-6, the J gene TRBJ2-6; 11 bases are shared with TRBD2. This CDR3 has 18 amino acids. Trimming cost V 3 bases and J 2 bases; bases outside gene matches: 7. The germline V gene encodes CDR1 SGHDT and CDR2 YYEEEE. The CDR3 sequence: CASSWKTSGKAGANVLTF. In nucleotides, the CDR3 is TGTGCCAGCAGCTGGAAGACTAGCGGGAAGGCTGGGGCCAACGTCCTGACTTTC. Drawing the rest from reference TRBV5-6 and TRBJ2-6, the complete variable domain is DAGVTQSPTHLIKTRGQQVTLRCSPKSGHDTVSWYQQALGQGPQFIFQYYEEEERQRGNFPDRFSGHQFPNYSSELNVNALLLGDSALYLCASSWKTSGKAGANVLTFGAGSRLTVL.

This clonotype was detected a few times. The CDR3 does not end in the conserved phenylalanine or tryptophan, so this is likely a read error. Because the CDR3's place on the DNA is in doubt, the DNA is left out and the CDR3 is given as listed by TCRdb. The chain employs TRBV15 and TRBJ2-5. Germline values: CDR1 LNHNV, CDR2 YYDKDF (reference sequence). From its first to its last residue, the CDR3 has 15 amino acids. CDR3 loop: CATSRDFGTKRDPVL.

At least ten counts were recorded for this clonotype. This sequence joins TRBV19 and TRBJ2-2; no clear D gene. V was shortened by 3 bases and J by 8 bases, with 7 bases between the two germline ends. Germline V gives CDR1 LNHDA, CDR2 SQIVND (reference sequence). The length of the CDR3 is 12 residues. As DNA, the CDR3 is TGTGCCAGTAGTATGAGGAGAGGGGAGCTGTTTTTT. It is translated as CASSMRRGELFF.

In the case of this clonotype: A much bigger clone sits one base away, suggesting this may be a read error. The V and J genes are TRBV6-1 and TRBJ1-2; D gene unclear. This CDR3 comprises 15 residues. CDR1 is MNHNS and CDR2 is SASEGT in the germline V gene. V lost 6 bases to trimming and J lost 8 bases, with 22 bases between them. The CDR3 DNA is TGTGCCAGCAGACCTATTCGAAGGTCTCAAGGGGGCTACACCTTC. It encodes CASRPIRRSQGGYTF.

Many counts were recorded for this clonotype. The V call is TRBV19, the J call TRBJ1-5, with 7 nucleotides matching TRBD1. The trim removed 10 bases at V and 1 base at J, leaving 7 bases unmatched. Germline loops: CDR1 LNHDA, CDR2 SQIVND (reference sequence). This CDR3 comprises 14 residues. DNA for the CDR3: TGTGCCACCAGGTCGGGACAGAGCAATCAGCCCCAGCATTTT. Protein: CATRSGQSNQPQHF.

This clonotype was recorded at least ten times. V usage is TRBV20-1 and J usage is TRBJ2-7, with 13 bases that match TRBD2. After removal of 1 base from V and 3 bases from J, the junction contained 9 bases not matched to a gene. Germline CDR1 DFQATT, CDR2 SNEGSKA (reference sequence). CDR3 length: 17 amino acids. The CDR3 region is CSARGQGRLAGGYEQYF. The CDR3 nucleotides are TGCAGTGCTAGAGGGCAGGGCCGACTAGCGGGAGGCTACGAGCAGTACTTC.

Turning to this clonotype: A much bigger clone sits one base away, suggesting this may be a read error. CDR3 sequence (DNA): TGCGCCAGCAGCTTTTCTATGACGCTAGCGGGAGGATACAATGAGCAGCTCTTC. Protein sequence: CASSFSMTLAGGYNEQLF. V gene TRBV5-1 combines with J gene TRBJ2-1, with 11 bases fitting TRBD2. CDR3 length: 18 residues. Germline CDR1 reads SGHRS; CDR2 reads YFSETQ.

This clonotype was counted a few times. A much larger clonotype is one base distant, so this may be a read error. The CDR3 region is CASSLVAGASQPQHF. For the CDR3, the DNA is TGTGCCAGCAGCTTAGTGGCAGGAGCAAGTCAGCCCCAGCATTTT. V gene TRBV11-2 combines with J gene TRBJ1-5; D remains ambiguous. V was shortened by 1 base and J by 6 bases, with 13 bases between the two germline ends. The CDR3 covers 15 residues. The germline V gene encodes CDR1 SGHAT and CDR2 FQNNGV.

This clonotype was picked up one time. The rearrangement uses TRBV9 and TRBJ2-5; 10 nucleotides line up with TRBD1. This CDR3 is 12 amino acids long. The trim removed 4 bases at V and 11 bases at J, leaving 5 bases unmatched. CDR1 is SGDLS, CDR2 YYNGEE, per germline. The CDR3 DNA is TGTGCCAGCAGCCAGGACAGGGGGACACAGTACTTC. Its protein is CASSQDRGTQYF.

This clonotype has ten or more counts. The chain is built from TRBV11-2 and TRBJ1-4; a weak D match, TRBD1 (6 bases). V dropped 0 bases and J dropped 4 bases, with 9 bases sitting between them. Per the germline V gene, CDR1 is SGHAT and CDR2 is FQNNGV. The CDR3 extends over 15 amino acids. This CDR3 reads CASSLDGTNNEKLFF. The CDR3 nucleotides are TGTGCCAGCAGCTTAGATGGGACAAATAATGAAAAACTGTTTTTT.

As to this clonotype: A much larger clonotype is one base distant, so this may be a read error. CDR3 in amino acids: CASSPSGARRADTQYF. As DNA, the CDR3 is TGTGCCAGCAGCCCCTCCGGCGCGAGGCGGGCAGATACGCAGTATTTT. V and J are TRBV5-4 and TRBJ2-3, with D possibly matching TRBD2 (5 bases). V dropped 4 bases and J dropped 4 bases, with 19 bases sitting between them. Germline-derived CDR1 and CDR2 are SGHNT and YYREEE (reference sequence). The CDR3 is 16 residues long.

This clonotype has a count of ten or more. The CDR3 sequence is CASSLDREVGQPQHF. The CDR3 DNA reads as TGTGCCAGCAGCTTGGACAGGGAGGTCGGTCAGCCCCAGCATTTT. The chain combines TRBV5-4 with TRBJ1-5, with a possible D match to TRBD1 (6 bases). This CDR3 comprises 15 residues. Germline values: CDR1 SGHNT, CDR2 YYREEE (reference sequence). Trimming removed 0 bases from V and 6 bases from J, with 13 bases in between.

This clonotype occurred many times. V gene TRBV5-4 combines with J gene TRBJ1-4; D is undetermined. CDR3 length: 15 amino acids. Germline V CDR1 and CDR2: SGHNT, YYREEE (reference sequence). Trimming removed 4 bases from V and 5 bases from J, with 15 bases in between. The DNA for the CDR3 is TGTGCCAGCAGCCTCGGTTCGAAAGCGAATGAAAAACTGTTTTTT. Translating gives CASSLGSKANEKLFF.

This clonotype showed up many times. CDR3 bases: TGCGCCAGCAGCAAGGGACAGGGGTCCTACAATGAGCAGTTCTTC. This encodes CASSKGQGSYNEQFF. J is TRBJ2-1 and V is TRBV5-1, with TRBD1 matching 10 bases. Germline V gene sequence: CDR1 SGHRS, CDR2 YFSETQ. The CDR3 is 15 residues long. V lost 4 bases to trimming and J lost 1 base; unmatched junction nucleotides: 2. The variable domain in full, with the rest retrieved from reference TRBV5-1 and TRBJ2-1, is KAGVTQTPRYLIKTRGQQVTLSCSPISGHRSVSWYQQTPGQGLQFLFEYFSETQRNKGNFPGRFSGRQFSNSRSEMNVSTLELGDSALYLCASSKGQGSYNEQFFGPGTRLTVL.

At least ten counts were recorded for this clonotype. The chain links TRBV15 to TRBJ1-2; D uncertain. V was trimmed by 1 base and J by 2 bases, leaving 11 bases between them. Germline CDR1 reads LNHNV; CDR2 reads YYDKDF (reference sequence). This CDR3 is built from 15 residues. The CDR3 DNA follows: TGTGCCACCAGCAGAGTAGGCTCCCTCAACTATGGCTACACCTTC. Protein sequence: CATSRVGSLNYGYTF. Looking up the rest from reference TRBV15 and TRBJ1-2 gives the full variable domain: DAMVIQNPRYQVTQFGKPVTLSCSQTLNHNVMYWYQQKSSQAPKLLFHYYDKDFNNEADTPDNFQSRRPNTSFCFLDIRSPGLGDTAMYLCATSRVGSLNYGYTFGSGTRLTVV.